One and the same sample provided the 20 T cell receptor beta chains below, sequenced in a study of blood T cell repertoires in COVID-19. The protocol was immunoSEQ multiplex PCR, while the TCRdb copy is restricted to in-frame clones and leaves out a portion. The sample has some 230,000 clones, about 85% seen once. Sequenced material: peripheral blood. All receptors come from a man aged 35-49 years with acute or convalescent COVID-19.

This clone was observed a single time. The CDR3 DNA sequence: TGTGCCAGCAGCCGGGACGGGACAAGCACAGATACGCAGTATTTT. As protein: CASSRDGTSTDTQYF. V and J are TRBV9 and TRBJ2-3, with D perhaps TRBD1 (6 bases). Per germline, CDR1 SGDLS and CDR2 YYNGEE. This CDR3 contains 15 residues. V dropped 4 bases and J dropped 0 bases, with 12 bases sitting between them.

The chain is built from TRBV11-2 and TRBJ2-7; 11 bases agree with TRBD1. Looked up from germline, CDR1 is SGHAT and CDR2 is FQNNGV. With 3 bases clipped from V and 7 bases from J, the junction kept 8 bases outside the gene matches. The length of the CDR3 is 15 residues. CDR3 sequence (DNA): TGTGCCAGCAGCTTTGTTGGACAGGGGGCAGGGGAGCAGTACTTC. Its translation is CASSFVGQGAGEQYF.

This clone was observed a few times. Other nucleotide sequences from this sample produce the same CDR3. The V and J genes are TRBV6-5 and TRBJ1-3; weak D call: TRBD1 (5 bases). Germline V gene data show CDR1 as MNHEY and CDR2 as SVGAGI. This CDR3 comprises 15 residues. The V end was cut by 4 bases, the J end by 4 bases, with 14 bases between. The CDR3 here is CASSSGTLRGNTIYF. Here the CDR3 DNA reads TGTGCCAGCAGTTCGGGGACTCTTCGGGGAAACACCATATATTTT.

The chain employs TRBV15 and TRBJ1-1, with D unclear. Germline loops: CDR1 LNHNV, CDR2 YYDKDF (reference sequence). The CDR3 runs to 16 residues. Trimming removed 0 bases at V and 0 bases at J, with 11 bases between. The CDR3 here is CATSREKRKMNTEAFF. CDR3 in DNA: TGTGCCACCAGCAGAGAGAAGCGGAAAATGAACACTGAAGCTTTCTTT.

The chain has TRBV7-9 and TRBJ1-1, with 7 positions matching TRBD1. CDR1 is SEHNR and CDR2 is FQNEAQ in the germline V gene (reference sequence). The CDR3 totals 12 residues. The V gene end was trimmed by 5 bases and the J gene end by 9 bases; junction bases not matched to a gene: 6. The CDR3 here is CASSPGQIKAFF. DNA of the CDR3: TGTGCCAGCAGCCCGGGACAGATCAAAGCTTTCTTT.

The chain is built from TRBV7-8 and TRBJ2-7, with a tentative D call TRBD2 (6 bases). This CDR3 is built from 14 residues. The V and J ends lost 9 bases and 8 bases respectively, with 23 bases between them. Germline V CDR1 and CDR2: SGHVS, FQNEAQ. CDR3 DNA sequence: TGTGCCAGTAACCCCGACCGGGAGTACAGGAAGCAGTACTTC. Protein: CASNPDREYRKQYF.

This sequence joins TRBV7-9 and TRBJ2-3, with a possible D match to TRBD1 (6 bases). CDR1 SEHNR and CDR2 FQNEAQ come from the germline V gene (reference sequence). The germline V and J ends were trimmed by 5 bases and 2 bases, with 11 bases remaining between them. This CDR3 spans 14 amino acids. As DNA, the CDR3 is TGTGCCAGCAGCATGGACAGAGACACAGATACGCAGTATTTT. Residues: CASSMDRDTDTQYF.

The chain combines TRBV12-3 or TRBV12-4 with TRBJ1-2; perhaps TRBD1 as D (5 bases). Trimming took off 2 bases at V and 3 bases at J, with 7 bases between the two ends. There are 13 residues in the CDR3. CDR3 coding DNA: TGTGCCAGCAGTTTAACAGGCGACTATGGCTACACCTTC. Its protein is CASSLTGDYGYTF.

This chain connects TRBV4-2 to TRBJ2-2, with 7 nucleotides matching TRBD1. Germline trimming cut 4 bases from V and 5 bases from J; bases unmatched to any gene: 7. Germline loops: CDR1 LGHNA, CDR2 YNFKEQ. This CDR3 is 15 amino acids long. CDR3 region: CASSPQGTTTGELFF. CDR3 nucleotide sequence: TGTGCCAGCAGCCCACAGGGGACAACAACCGGGGAGCTGTTTTTT.

The V and J genes are TRBV5-6 and TRBJ2-6; D possibly corresponds to TRBD2 (6 bases). Trimming stripped 4 bases from V and 2 bases from J, with 16 bases between. The V gene's germline CDR1 is SGHDT and CDR2 YYEEEE. This CDR3 spans 17 amino acids. CDR3 bases: TGTGCCAGCAGCCGGCGGGGTCCACCGCCTGGGGCCAACGTCCTGACTTTC. Its protein is CASSRRGPPPGANVLTF.

The CDR3 is CASSPTSGVTDTQYF. The CDR3 coding sequence is TGTGCCAGCAGTCCCACTAGCGGGGTTACAGATACGCAGTATTTT. This chain uses TRBV28 with TRBJ2-3; TRBD2 matches 10 bases. The CDR3 has 15 residues. J was trimmed by 3 bases and V by 5 bases; bases with no gene match: 5. CDR1 is MDHEN and CDR2 is SYDVKM in the germline V gene. The variable domain in full, completed from reference TRBV28 and TRBJ2-3, reads DVKVTQSSRYLVKRTGEKVFLECVQDMDHENMFWYRQDPGLGLRLIYFSYDVKMKEKGDIPEGYSVSREKKERFSLILESASTNQTSMYLCASSPTSGVTDTQYFGPGTRLTVL.

The rearrangement links TRBV11-2 to TRBJ1-1; D is perhaps TRBD1 (5 bases). Between the trimmed V and J ends, which lost 4 bases and 4 bases, there was a span of 16 bases. This CDR3 is built from 15 residues. Germline lookup yields CDR1 SGHAT and CDR2 FQNNGV. The CDR3 DNA follows: TGTGCCAGCAGCTCGACATCAGGGCGTGGCACTGAAGCTTTCTTT. It is translated as CASSSTSGRGTEAFF.

This chain uses TRBV2 with TRBJ2-5; TRBD1 matches at 7 bases. Trimming cost V 5 bases and J 5 bases; bases outside gene matches: 11. The CDR3 contains 15 residues. Germline CDR1 is SNHLY and CDR2 is FYNNEI. The CDR3 loop reads CASSSDLTGSETQYF. CDR3 nucleotide sequence: TGTGCCAGCAGTTCGGATCTGACAGGGAGTGAGACCCAGTACTTC.

The V call is TRBV29-1, the J call TRBJ2-1; D uncertain. CDR1 SQVTM and CDR2 ANQGSEA come from the germline V gene. V was shortened by 2 bases and J by 1 base, with 6 bases between the two germline ends. The CDR3 sequence is 13 residues long. Here the CDR3 reads CSVEPGSYNEQFF. As DNA, the CDR3 is TGCAGCGTTGAACCCGGGTCCTACAATGAGCAGTTCTTC.

The gene calls are TRBV7-3 and TRBJ2-2; 8 bases are a match to TRBD2. The ends lost 4 bases at V and 1 base at J; junction bases unmatched: 5. CDR1 SGHTA and CDR2 FQGTGA come from the germline V gene. CDR3 size: 16 residues. This CDR3 is CASSSERGLNTGELFF. The CDR3 nucleotides are TGTGCCAGCAGCTCTGAGCGGGGGCTGAACACCGGGGAGCTGTTTTTT.

A few counts support this clone. This chain links TRBV19 with TRBJ1-5; unclear D gene. This CDR3 spans 14 amino acids. Trimming stripped 7 bases from V and 4 bases from J, with 14 bases between. Germline CDR1 reads LNHDA; CDR2 reads SQIVND (reference sequence). The CDR3 nucleotides are TGTGCCAGTACCCGCGCCGGGTTAAATCAGCCCCAGCATTTT. Its translation is CASTRAGLNQPQHF.

This clone is a singleton in its sample. This chain joins TRBV9 and TRBJ2-7; a possible D gene is TRBD2 (5 bases). The CDR3 runs to 13 residues. Trimming cost V 3 bases and J 5 bases, with 12 bases left between them. The germline V gene has CDR1 SGDLS and CDR2 YYNGEE. CDR3 residues: CASSGGPGDEQYF. CDR3 DNA: TGTGCCAGCAGCGGGGGTCCCGGGGACGAGCAGTACTTC. The variable domain in full, with the rest retrieved from reference TRBV9 and TRBJ2-7, is DSGVTQTPKHLITATGQRVTLRCSPRSGDLSVYWYQQSLDQGLQFLIQYYNGEERAKGNILERFSAQQFPDLHSELNLSSLELGDSALYFCASSGGPGDEQYFGPGTRLTVT.

This clone was detected once. The chain is built from TRBV5-5 and TRBJ2-1; 9 bases are a match to TRBD1. Germline CDR1 and CDR2: SGHKS and YYEKEE (reference sequence). J was trimmed by 7 bases and V by 2 bases; bases with no gene match: 10. This CDR3 comprises 16 residues. CDR3 bases: TGTGCCAGCAGCTTCGGAGTGACAGGGGGTAGGAATGAGCAGTTCTTC. Its protein product is CASSFGVTGGRNEQFF.

The chain recombines TRBV6-5 with TRBJ2-5, with D possibly TRBD1 on 6 matching bases. The CDR3 loop spans 12 amino acids. CDR1 and CDR2 (germline): MNHEY, SVGAGI. Trimming took 8 bases from V and 5 from J, leaving 12 bases between them. The CDR3 DNA reads TGTGCCAGCCGGCAGGGGATGGAGACCCAGTACTTC. The encoded protein is CASRQGMETQYF.

Comments on this clone: Other DNA sequences in this specimen translate into the identical CDR3. The chain combines TRBV7-9 with TRBJ2-5, with TRBD1 matching 8 bases. J gave up 4 bases and V 5 bases, and 9 bases lay outside the gene matches. Germline values: CDR1 SEHNR, CDR2 FQNEAQ (reference sequence). CDR3 length: 15 amino acids. The CDR3 is CASSQDRGRGETQYF. As DNA, the CDR3 is TGTGCCAGCAGCCAAGACAGGGGACGCGGAGAGACCCAGTACTTC. The complete variable domain, with remaining parts taken from reference TRBV7-9 and TRBJ2-5, reads DTGVSQNPRHKITKRGQNVTFRCDPISEHNRLYWYRQTLGQGPEFLTYFQNEAQLEKSRLLSDRFSAERPKGSFSTLEIQRTEQGDSAMYLCASSQDRGRGETQYFGPGTRLLVL.